These 15 T cell receptor beta chains share one sample of origin, sequenced in a study of T cells in women clearing cervical HPV infection. Generated by immunoSEQ multiplex PCR, the TCRdb table keeps only in-frame clones and is missing some. The sample data list some 30,000 clones. The source material was blood buffy coat. Source of these receptors: a woman aged 18-69 years with a cervical HPV16 infection that either progressed to CIN3+ or cleared (not recorded which).

As to this clone: The CDR3 is cut off 3 residues early in the read; its end comes from the germline J gene. The V and J genes are TRBV7-2 and TRBJ1-2; D ambiguous. V gave up 1 base and J gave up 7 bases, with 7 bases separating them. There are 12 residues in the CDR3. Per germline, CDR1 SGHTA and CDR2 FQGNSA. CDR3 amino acids: CASSLGQVGYTF. The part of the CDR3 DNA that was read is TGTGCCAGCAGCTTAGGGCAAGTTGGC.

Notes on this clone: The CDR3 end falls 3 residues outside the read, so it is completed with the germline J gene. The chain employs TRBV7-9 and TRBJ1-2; D is perhaps TRBD1 (5 bases). The CDR3 consists of 14 residues. Germline CDR1 and CDR2: SEHNR and FQNEAQ (reference sequence). The part of the CDR3 DNA that was read is TGTGCCAGCAGGGGGACTAGCGGACCCTACGAC. Translation gives CASRGTSGPYD. The entire CDR3 reads CASRGTSGPYDYTF.

As regards this clone: The CDR3 goes on 3 residues after the read ends, and that part is filled in from the germline J gene. The chain joins TRBV7-8 to TRBJ1-5; D perhaps matches TRBD1 (5 bases). The CDR3 sequence is 15 residues long. Germline assignment: CDR1 SGHVS and CDR2 FQNEAQ. V dropped 4 bases and J dropped 4 bases, with 14 bases sitting between them. The DNA read from the CDR3 is TGTGCCAGCAGCTCGACAGCTCCCAAAAATCAGCCC. This encodes CASSSTAPKNQP. The CDR3 in full is CASSSTAPKNQPQHF.

A remark on this clone: The CDR3 is cut off 3 residues early in the read; its end comes from the germline J gene. The chain employs TRBV5-5 and TRBJ1-4, with 9 bases aligning to TRBD1. The CDR3 is 15 amino acids. Germline V gene sequence: CDR1 SGHKS, CDR2 YYEKEE (reference sequence). CDR3 DNA (partial): TGTGCCAGCAGCTACCTAGGACAGGGGAATTCACCA. Its translation is CASSYLGQGNSP. The whole CDR3 sequence reads CASSYLGQGNSPLFF.

Turning to this clone: The CDR3 end falls 3 residues outside the read, so it is completed with the germline J gene. The genes are TRBV6-1 and TRBJ1-2; TRBD1 is a possible D gene (6 bases). This CDR3 is 13 amino acids long. Germline V gene lookup returns CDR1 MNHNS and CDR2 SASEGT. The CDR3 here is CASSEGGLGGYTF. CDR3 DNA (partial): TGTGCCAGCAGTGAAGGGGGGCTAGGAGGC.

Note on this clone: The junction departs from germline at one end; a sequencing error may be responsible. From the germline J gene comes the end of the CDR3, since the read stops 3 residues before it. This chain connects TRBV4-2 to TRBJ2-5; 8 bases agree with TRBD2. The V gene's germline CDR1 is LGHNA and CDR2 YNFKEQ. The CDR3 covers 17 residues. The sequenced CDR3 bases are TGCGCCAGCAGCCAAGTTCAGGATGCGGGAGGTGAAGAGACC. Residues: CASSQVQDAGGEET. The full-length CDR3 reads as CASSQVQDAGGEETQYF.

Turning to this clone: The read ends 3 residues before the CDR3 terminus; that terminus is restored from the germline J gene. The V call is TRBV19, the J call TRBJ2-3; TRBD1 might be the D (6 bases). Looked up from germline, CDR1 is LNHDA and CDR2 is SQIVND (reference sequence). The CDR3 runs 17 residues. CDR3 DNA (partial): TGTGCCAGTAGTATCGTTCATCGGACAGCGAGCAATCAGCCG. This translates into CASSIVHRTASNQP. The whole CDR3 protein is CASSIVHRTASNQPQYF.

As for this clone: The CDR3 end falls 3 residues outside the read, so it is completed with the germline J gene. The chain couples TRBV19 to TRBJ2-5; 9 nucleotides match TRBD1. The CDR3 length is 18 residues. The trim removed 1 base at V and 5 bases at J, leaving 14 bases unmatched. The V gene's germline CDR1 is LNHDA and CDR2 SQIVND (reference sequence). CDR3 DNA, as far as it was read: TGTGCCAGTAGTATAGTCTATGGGGACAGGGCCGGGCGGGAGACC. Amino acids: CASSIVYGDRAGRET. From start to end, the CDR3 is CASSIVYGDRAGRETQYF.

Concerning this clone itself: The CDR3 end is not reached by the read, which stops 3 residues before it; the germline J gene fills it in. The chain uses TRBV13 and TRBJ1-2; no firm D call. Germline CDR1 and CDR2: PRHDT and FYEKMQ (reference sequence). V was cut by 3 bases and J by 7 bases, with 18 bases left in between. The CDR3 runs 15 residues. CDR3: CASSLSGGSVRGYTF. The part of the CDR3 DNA that was read is TGTGCCAGCAGCTTGTCAGGAGGTTCCGTGCGTGGC.

With respect to this clone: The CDR3 is cut off 3 residues early in the read; its end comes from the germline J gene. The chain carries TRBV19 and TRBJ1-4, with a possible D match to TRBD1 (5 bases). The CDR3 consists of 14 residues. CDR1 LNHDA and CDR2 SQIVND come from the germline V gene (reference sequence). Partial CDR3 DNA: TGTGCCAGTAGTTTCGGGGGTCTTGATTCACCA. Its protein is CASSFGGLDSP. The whole CDR3 reads CASSFGGLDSPLFF.

Worth noting for this clone: The CDR3 is cut off 3 residues early in the read; its end comes from the germline J gene. This chain joins TRBV7-9 and TRBJ2-1; D is ambiguous. V dropped 0 bases and J dropped 2 bases, with 8 bases sitting between them. The CDR3 extends over 15 amino acids. From germline, CDR1 is SEHNR and CDR2 FQNEAQ (reference sequence). The DNA read from the CDR3 is TGTGCCAGCAGCTTAGCTTCAGGAACCTACAATGAG. Encoded protein: CASSLASGTYNE. The full CDR3 reads CASSLASGTYNEQFF.

Regarding this clone: The read halts 3 residues ahead of the CDR3 end, with the missing end drawn from the germline J gene. Additional DNA sequences in this sample encode the identical CDR3. This rearrangement joins TRBV18 to TRBJ1-2, with 11 bases fitting TRBD1. The germline gives CDR1 KGHSH, CDR2 LQKENI. This CDR3 is 16 amino acids long. The CDR3 loop reads CASSPRDRGFYNDYTF. CDR3 bases read: TGTGCCAGCTCACCTCGGGACAGGGGGTTCTACAATGAC. Filled out from reference TRBV18 and TRBJ1-2, the complete variable domain reads NAGVMQNPRHLVRRRGQEARLRCSPMKGHSHVYWYRQLPEEGLKFMVYLQKENIIDESGMPKERFSAEFPKEGPSILRIQQVVRGDSAAYFCASSPRDRGFYNDYTFGSGTRLTVV.

Note on this clone: The CDR3 end lies 3 residues beyond the end of the read and is filled in from the germline J gene. Other DNA variants within this sample encode the same CDR3. The chain couples TRBV14 to TRBJ2-7; TRBD2 might be the D (6 bases). V shed 6 bases and J shed 2 bases, with 14 bases lying between them. The CDR3 runs 14 residues. Germline CDR1 is SGHDN and CDR2 is FVKESK. CDR3 amino acids: CASSELGGTYEQYF. The sequenced part of the CDR3 DNA is TGTGCCAGCAGTGAGTTGGGGGGAACCTACGAG.

A note on this clone: The missing CDR3 end, 3 residues past where the read stops, is filled in from the germline J gene. The rearrangement links TRBV19 to TRBJ2-2, with TRBD1 identical over 7 bases. The CDR3 sequence is 13 residues long. Germline CDR1 is LNHDA and CDR2 is SQIVND (reference sequence). The part of the CDR3 DNA that was read is TGTGCCAGTAGCCGGGACAGTAATGAAAAG. Its translation is CASSRDSNEK. The CDR3 reads in full as CASSRDSNEKLFF.

A note on this clone: The DNA ends 3 residues before the CDR3 does, and the rest of the CDR3 is filled in from the germline J gene. The V gene is TRBV7-8, the J gene TRBJ2-1, with 8 bases fitting TRBD1. Looked up from germline, CDR1 is SGHVS and CDR2 is FQNEAQ. The ends lost 5 bases at V and 6 bases at J; junction bases unmatched: 3. The CDR3 loop spans 13 amino acids. The sequenced CDR3 bases are TGTGCCAGCAGCCCCGGACAGGGCAATGAG. As protein: CASSPGQGNE. The complete CDR3 protein is CASSPGQGNEQFF.